The next 30 T cell receptor beta chains were all read from a single sample in a study of human T cells and chemical hapten exposure (dated by TCRdb to the early 2020s). The library was prepared using RACE. TCRdb shows the sequencer as NextSeq 500. In TCRdb, the public reads were trimmed at Q25 with fastp and aligned with MiXCR, with productive beta chains retained. Rows merge per CDR3 protein into single entries with the most common DNA and genes. This sample comprises 60,000 to 80,000 distinct CDR3 sequences, around 6.5% of them detected only once. Together, the top ten hold around 3.6% of the sample. Read against the paper, the sample's time point label means: healthy volunteer bleed at 6 weeks. Total RNA was isolated from unfractionated whole blood collected in Tempus Blood RNA tubes. Sequencing was carried out using whole blood. All receptors derive from a female donor in good health. Some clones in this sample may be carry-over from other donors' samples.

There are a few counts of this clonotype. The chain uses TRBV24-1 and TRBJ2-3; 8 bases fit TRBD1. This CDR3 spans 17 amino acids. Germline CDR1 KGHDR, CDR2 SFDVKD. V lost 3 bases, J lost 0 bases, and 7 bases stayed unmatched. DNA for the CDR3: TGTGCCACCAGTGATACCGGACAGGGCCATAGCACAGATACGCAGTATTTT. Protein product: CATSDTGQGHSTDTQYF.

This clonotype occurred many times. CDR3 residues: CASSLGLGVHEQFF. In nucleotides, the CDR3 is TGTGCCAGCAGCCTCGGACTAGGGGTCCATGAGCAGTTCTTC. This chain connects TRBV2 to TRBJ2-1; TRBD2 aligns across 7 bases. The CDR3 sequence is 14 residues long. V lost 6 bases and J lost 8; bases outside the gene matches: 10. The germline V gene encodes CDR1 SNHLY and CDR2 FYNNEI. The entire variable domain, with the rest obtained from reference TRBV2 and TRBJ2-1, is as follows: EPEVTQTPSHQVTQMGQEVILRCVPISNHLYFYWYRQILGQKVEFLVSFYNNEISEKSEIFDDQFSVERPDGSNFTLKIRSTKLEDSAMYFCASSLGLGVHEQFFGPGTRLTVL.

This clonotype was counted ten times or more. The gene calls are TRBV4-3 and TRBJ1-1; tentative D call: TRBD1 (6 bases). V was shortened by 1 base and J by 2 bases, with 11 bases between the two germline ends. The CDR3 is 15 residues long. Germline V gives CDR1 LGHNA, CDR2 YSLEER. The CDR3 region has the DNA TGCGCCAGCAGCCAAGTGGCGGGGGCAAACACTGAAGCTTTCTTT. Its translation: CASSQVAGANTEAFF.

This clonotype was observed many times. This chain uses TRBV2 with TRBJ1-5; D is ambiguous. The CDR3 length is 13 residues. The V end lost 2 bases, the J end lost 7 bases, and 9 bases lay between the germline ends. Looked up from germline, CDR1 is SNHLY and CDR2 is FYNNEI. This CDR3 reads CASSEFLSQPQHF. For the CDR3, the DNA is TGTGCCAGCAGTGAATTTCTGTCCCAGCCCCAGCATTTT.

This clonotype came up many times. The chain combines TRBV20-1 with TRBJ2-1, with 12 nucleotides matching TRBD2. This CDR3 spans 14 amino acids. V dropped 5 bases and J dropped 10; count of bases not matched to a gene: 9. CDR1 is DFQATT and CDR2 is SNEGSKA in the germline V gene (reference sequence). The CDR3 spells CSAPTSGSTWEQFF. Here the CDR3 DNA reads TGCAGTGCTCCGACTAGCGGGAGTACTTGGGAGCAGTTCTTC.

This clonotype was counted at least ten times. J is TRBJ2-3 and V is TRBV30; D assignment may be TRBD1 or TRBD2 (5 bases each). V shed 6 bases and J shed 0 bases, with 16 bases lying between them. The germline V gene has CDR1 GTSNPN and CDR2 SVGIG (reference sequence). The CDR3 contains 15 residues. The DNA of the CDR3 is TGTGCCTGCGCGGTGGGGGACCTGAGCACAGATACGCAGTATTTT. As protein: CACAVGDLSTDTQYF.

The sample holds many counts of this clonotype. The gene calls are TRBV5-1 and TRBJ1-6, with D unclear. This CDR3 is built from 14 residues. Trimming took off 1 base at V and 7 bases at J, with 9 bases between the two ends. Germline V gives CDR1 SGHRS, CDR2 YFSETQ. The CDR3 loop reads CASSLNIRNSPLHF. As DNA, the CDR3 is TGCGCCAGCAGCTTGAACATCCGGAATTCACCCCTCCACTTT.

The chain is built from TRBV12-3 or TRBV12-4 and TRBJ1-5; a possible D gene is TRBD1 (5 bases). The CDR3 contains 12 residues. Deletions cut 3 bases from V and 6 bases from J, with 6 bases between. In nucleotides, the CDR3 is TGTGCCAGCAGTTTTGGGGGTCAGCCCCAGCATTTT. It yields the protein CASSFGGQPQHF.

Points on this clonotype: This may be a read error: a much more frequent sequence differs by one nucleotide. The CDR3 loop reads CASSSSRGRGAYGYNF. In DNA, the CDR3 is TGCGCCAGCAGCTCGAGCAGGGGGCGCGGGGCCTATGGCTACAACTTC. This chain connects TRBV5-1 to TRBJ1-2; 8 nucleotides agree with TRBD1. The germline V gene has CDR1 SGHRS and CDR2 YFSETQ. There are 16 residues in the CDR3.

This clonotype is labeled as medium-sized. The chain joins TRBV7-2 to TRBJ1-1, with D tentatively TRBD1 (6 bases). This CDR3 is built from 12 residues. Trimming left V 5 bases short and J 4 bases short, with 8 bases between. Germline V CDR1 and CDR2: SGHTA, FQGNSA. CDR3 sequence reads: CASSPGATEAFF. The CDR3 nucleotides are TGTGCCAGCAGCCCAGGGGCCACTGAAGCTTTCTTT.

On this clonotype: This could be a read error, since a much larger clone is one nucleotide away. V usage is TRBV14 and J usage is TRBJ1-1; D call uncertain. The germline V gene has CDR1 SGHDN and CDR2 FVKESK. This CDR3 has 15 amino acids. CDR3 bases: TGTGCCAGCAGCCAAGTAGTACACCCGAACACTGAAGCTCTCTTT. Protein product: CASSQVVHPNTEALF.

This clonotype was picked up many times. V and J are TRBV20-1 and TRBJ2-7; no reliable D call. The CDR3 extends over 12 amino acids. CDR1 and CDR2 (germline): DFQATT, SNEGSKA (reference sequence). Trimming took 0 bases from V and 3 from J, leaving 6 bases between them. CDR3 sequence: CSARDSVYEQYF. The CDR3 DNA sequence: TGCAGTGCTAGAGACTCTGTCTACGAGCAGTACTTC.

The V gene is TRBV5-1, the J gene TRBJ2-3; maybe TRBD1 (5 bases). Germline V gene lookup returns CDR1 SGHRS and CDR2 YFSETQ. This CDR3 is 14 amino acids long. Trimming took off 0 bases at V and 0 bases at J, with 5 bases between the two ends. The CDR3 nucleotides read TGCGCCAGCAGCTTGGACAGGAGCACAGATACGCAGTATTTT. It specifies CASSLDRSTDTQYF.

The table lists this clonotype with many counts. This chain uses TRBV6-5 with TRBJ2-2, with 11 bases lining up with TRBD2. CDR3 length: 15 amino acids. Germline CDR1 and CDR2: MNHEY and SVGAGI. J lost 7 bases, V lost 4 bases, and 5 bases had no gene match. The CDR3 DNA reads TGTGCCAGCAGTTCGTCGACTAGCGGGATCGGGGAGCTGTTTTTT. Amino acid sequence: CASSSSTSGIGELFF.

This clonotype was observed at least ten times. The genes are TRBV20-1 and TRBJ1-4; TRBD1 agrees at 10 bases. Germline loops: CDR1 DFQATT, CDR2 SNEGSKA (reference sequence). V lost 5 bases, J lost 7 bases, and 7 bases stayed unmatched. The CDR3 loop spans 14 amino acids. In DNA form, the CDR3 reads TGCAGTGCTTCCGGGACAGGGGTGACTGAAAAACTGTTTTTT. This codes for CSASGTGVTEKLFF.

The sample holds a few counts of this clonotype. V and J are TRBV28 and TRBJ2-1, with D perhaps matching TRBD1 (6 bases). Germline V gene data show CDR1 as MDHEN and CDR2 as SYDVKM. The ends were cut back, 5 bases at V and 2 bases at J, with 10 bases in the middle. There are 14 residues in the CDR3. CDR3 sequence: CASSSRTAYNEQFF. The CDR3 coding sequence is TGTGCCAGCAGTAGTCGGACAGCCTACAATGAGCAGTTCTTC.

Many counts were recorded for this clonotype. The chain is built from TRBV29-1 and TRBJ1-2, with D possibly matching TRBD1 (5 bases). Germline loops: CDR1 SQVTM, CDR2 ANQGSEA. The CDR3 consists of 12 residues. V was cut by 7 bases and J by 6 bases, with 15 bases left in between. The CDR3 reads CSGMTAFDGYTF. The CDR3 DNA is TGCAGCGGTATGACAGCCTTCGATGGCTACACCTTC.

This clonotype was counted many times. Here the CDR3 DNA reads TGCAGCGTTGTTGGCAGGTTGGGGGGCTCAGCTTTCTTT. It translates to CSVVGRLGGSAFF. The chain has TRBV29-1 and TRBJ1-1; D may be TRBD1 (6 bases). Germline V CDR1 and CDR2: SQVTM, ANQGSEA. V was trimmed by 4 bases and J by 10 bases, leaving 19 bases between them. The length of the CDR3 is 13 residues.

The chain links TRBV6-5 to TRBJ1-2; the D is unclear. Germline V CDR1 and CDR2: MNHEY, SVGAGI. The CDR3 has 15 amino acids. V shed 0 bases and J shed 11 bases, with 19 bases lying between them. Here the CDR3 reads CASSYSSRNGGEYTF. CDR3 DNA: TGTGCCAGCAGTTACTCCTCGCGGAATGGAGGTGAATACACCTTC.

The chain employs TRBV29-1 and TRBJ1-2, with 10 bases that match TRBD1. The CDR3 is made up of 15 amino acids. The ends lost 7 bases at V and 1 base at J; junction bases unmatched: 9. Looked up from germline, CDR1 is SQVTM and CDR2 is ANQGSEA. CDR3: CSAGTGAPHNYGYTF. The DNA for the CDR3 is TGCAGCGCCGGGACAGGGGCCCCTCATAACTATGGCTACACCTTC.

This clonotype was observed many times. The rearrangement joins TRBV2 to TRBJ2-4, with D possibly being TRBD1 or TRBD2 (5 bases each). CDR3 length equals 14 residues. Germline V gives CDR1 SNHLY, CDR2 FYNNEI. The V end was cut by 4 bases, the J end by 7 bases, with 14 bases between. Written as DNA, the CDR3 is TGTGCCAGCAGTGTGTTTGTCAGGGAGAACATTCAGTACTTC. Residues: CASSVFVRENIQYF.

This clonotype was detected many times. This chain uses TRBV7-9 with TRBJ2-3; D ambiguous. This CDR3 is built from 11 residues. V lost 2 bases and J 4 bases, leaving 1 base between the germline ends. Germline lookup yields CDR1 SEHNR and CDR2 FQNEAQ (reference sequence). The CDR3 DNA follows: TGTGCCAGCAGCTTACCAGATACGCAGTATTTT. Its translation is CASSLPDTQYF.

This clonotype has just one count. The CDR3 does not end in the conserved phenylalanine or tryptophan, so this is likely a read error. The V and J genes are TRBV18 and TRBJ2-3; 7 nucleotides line up with TRBD2. Per the germline V gene, CDR1 is KGHSH and CDR2 is LQKENI. V shed 3 bases, J shed 5 bases, and the junction held 11 bases outside the gene matches. The CDR3 loop spans 16 amino acids. CDR3 amino acids: CASSPPGLPRIDTQYL. For the CDR3, the DNA is TGTGCCAGCTCACCGCCGGGACTACCAAGGATAGATACGCAGTATTTA.

This clonotype came up a few times. The gene calls are TRBV12-3 or TRBV12-4 and TRBJ2-4; tentative D call: TRBD2 (5 bases). The CDR3 has 14 amino acids. V gave up 7 bases and J gave up 1 base, with 11 bases separating them. The CDR3 protein is CASTAGIAKNIQYF. The CDR3 nucleotides are TGTGCCAGCACCGCGGGCATCGCCAAAAACATTCAGTACTTC.

Only a few counts were recorded for this clonotype. The genes are TRBV27 and TRBJ2-3; no reliable D call. The CDR3 covers 13 residues. V lost 3 bases to trimming and J lost 3 bases, with 7 bases between them. Germline V CDR1 and CDR2: MNHEY, SMNVEV (reference sequence). In nucleotides, the CDR3 is TGTGCCAGCAGTTTGGCCCGGACAGATACGCAGTATTTT. Its translation is CASSLARTDTQYF.

This clonotype was recorded many times. V usage is TRBV7-2 and J usage is TRBJ2-3, with TRBD2 identical over 13 bases. V lost 5 bases and J lost 3; bases outside the gene matches: 11. The CDR3 runs 18 residues. Germline CDR1 is SGHTA and CDR2 is FQGNSA. The DNA for the CDR3 is TGTGCCAGCAGCCAGGAGGGGACTAGCGGGACGGTTACAGATACGCAGTATTTT. Translating gives CASSQEGTSGTVTDTQYF.

The table lists this clonotype with a few counts. This chain links TRBV6-6 with TRBJ2-3, with TRBD2 matching over 12 bases. Germline-derived CDR1 and CDR2 are MNHNY and SVGAGI (reference sequence). The CDR3 is 17 residues long. V lost 0 bases and J lost 4; bases outside the gene matches: 5. The CDR3 protein is CASSYSTSGSTPDTQYF. CDR3 in DNA: TGTGCCAGCAGTTACTCGACTAGCGGGAGTACTCCAGATACGCAGTATTTT.

Many counts were recorded for this clonotype. The genes are TRBV7-9 and TRBJ2-5; no firm D call. V dropped 1 base and J dropped 2 bases, with 8 bases sitting between them. CDR1 is SEHNR and CDR2 is FQNEAQ in the germline V gene (reference sequence). The CDR3 consists of 14 residues. CDR3: CASSLDRMQETQYF. The CDR3 DNA sequence: TGTGCCAGCAGCTTAGACCGGATGCAAGAGACCCAGTACTTC.

At least ten counts were recorded for this clonotype. The chain combines TRBV2 with TRBJ1-5, with D maybe TRBD1 (5 bases). In germline, CDR1 is SNHLY, CDR2 FYNNEI. Trimming took off 6 bases at V and 6 bases at J, with 15 bases between the two ends. The CDR3 is 14 residues long. CDR3: CASRSWGGSQPQHF. The CDR3 coding sequence is TGTGCCAGCAGATCTTGGGGCGGCAGTCAGCCCCAGCATTTT.

This clonotype was detected many times. This chain connects TRBV20-1 to TRBJ1-5; D remains ambiguous. The CDR3 is 13 residues long. V was trimmed by 2 bases and J by 1 base, leaving 6 bases between them. Germline values: CDR1 DFQATT, CDR2 SNEGSKA (reference sequence). CDR3 DNA sequence: TGCAGTGCTAGAAAGGACAGCAATCAGCCCCAGCATTTT. It translates to CSARKDSNQPQHF.